The clone carrying this T cell receptor beta chain was seen ten or more times. TCRdb re-called the RT-PCR reads through MiXCR, storing one row per CDR3 protein. Among approximately 720,000 distinct CDR3 sequences listed, approximately 15% were seen once. The ends were cut back, 0 bases at V and 8 bases at J, with 14 bases in the middle. Germline assignment: CDR1 SEHNR and CDR2 FQNEAQ (reference sequence). The CDR3 covers 15 residues. The TCR was taken from a female donor in good health, serving as a healthy control. This chain links TRBV7-9 with TRBJ2-4, with TRBD1 as a possible D gene (5 bases). The sequenced material came from memory CD4+ T cells from blood. CDR3 sequence: CASSLAGRDVDIQYF. CDR3 sequence (DNA): TGTGCCAGCAGCTTAGCCGGCAGGGATGTAGACATTCAGTACTTC. Looking up the rest from reference TRBV7-9 and TRBJ2-4 gives the full variable domain: DTGVSQNPRHKITKRGQNVTFRCDPISEHNRLYWYRQTLGQGPEFLTYFQNEAQLEKSRLLSDRFSAERPKGSFSTLEIQRTEQGDSAMYLCASSLAGRDVDIQYFGAGTRLSVL.